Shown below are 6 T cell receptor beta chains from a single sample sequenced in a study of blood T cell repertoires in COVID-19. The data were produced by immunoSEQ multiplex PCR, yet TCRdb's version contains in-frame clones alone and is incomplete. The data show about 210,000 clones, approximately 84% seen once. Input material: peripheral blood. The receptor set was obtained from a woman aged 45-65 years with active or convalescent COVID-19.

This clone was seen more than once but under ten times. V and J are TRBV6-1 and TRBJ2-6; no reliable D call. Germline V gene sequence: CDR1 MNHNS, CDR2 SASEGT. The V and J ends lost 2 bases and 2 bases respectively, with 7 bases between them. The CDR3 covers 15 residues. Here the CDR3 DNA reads TGTGCCAGCAGTGAAAACACAGCTGGGGCCAACGTCCTGACTTTC. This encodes CASSENTAGANVLTF.

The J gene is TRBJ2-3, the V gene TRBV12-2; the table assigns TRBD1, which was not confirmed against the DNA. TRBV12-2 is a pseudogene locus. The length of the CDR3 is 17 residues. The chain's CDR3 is CASRLVPRGLGWDTQYF. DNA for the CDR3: TGTGCAAGTCGCTTAGTTCCCAGGGGGCTTGGTTGGGATACGCAGTATTTT.

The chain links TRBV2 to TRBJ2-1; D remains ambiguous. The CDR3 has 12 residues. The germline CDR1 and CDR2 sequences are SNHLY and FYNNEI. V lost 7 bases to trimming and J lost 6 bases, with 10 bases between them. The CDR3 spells CASIAQSNEQFF. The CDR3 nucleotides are TGTGCCAGCATCGCACAATCCAATGAGCAGTTCTTC.

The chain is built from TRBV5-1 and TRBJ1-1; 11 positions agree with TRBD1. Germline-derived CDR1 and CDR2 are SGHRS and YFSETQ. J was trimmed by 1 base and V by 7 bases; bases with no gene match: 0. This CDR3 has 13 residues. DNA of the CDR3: TGCGCCAGCGGACAGGGGGCGAACACTGAAGCTTTCTTT. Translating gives CASGQGANTEAFF.

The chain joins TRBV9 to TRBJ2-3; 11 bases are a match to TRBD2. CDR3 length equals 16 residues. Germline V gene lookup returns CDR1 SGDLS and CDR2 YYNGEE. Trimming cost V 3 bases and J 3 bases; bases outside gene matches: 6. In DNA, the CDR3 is TGTGCCAGCAGCGGGACTAGCGGGTCGGTAACAGATACGCAGTATTTT. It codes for CASSGTSGSVTDTQYF.

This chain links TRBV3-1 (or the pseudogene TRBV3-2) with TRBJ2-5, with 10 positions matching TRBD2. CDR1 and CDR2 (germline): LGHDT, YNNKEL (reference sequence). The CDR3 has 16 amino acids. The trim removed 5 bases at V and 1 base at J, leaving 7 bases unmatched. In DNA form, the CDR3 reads TGTGCCAGCAGCGCACTTAGCGGGAGGTTCCAAGAGACCCAGTACTTC. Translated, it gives CASSALSGRFQETQYF.